The T cell receptor (beta chain) described here comes from a study of radiotherapy plus CTLA-4 blockade in lung cancer. Study-level background: Disease control reached approximately 31%, with objective responses in about 19%.

Ipilimumab CTLA-4 blockade and focal radiation were given to patients with chemo-refractory metastatic non-small-cell lung cancer. The germline CDR1 and CDR2 sequences are MNHNS and SASEGT. The CDR3 totals 15 residues. V lost 3 bases and J lost 5; bases outside the gene matches: 10. Clones were read by immunoSEQ multiplex PCR, and TCRdb kept only the in-frame ones, dropping some. This sample yields 84,000 or so clones, of which about four fifths are seen a single time; 13% to 15% belongs to the top ten. The sample consisted of peripheral blood, taken from a patient treated with radiotherapy plus ipilimumab. This clonotype originated in a human donor with non-small cell lung cancer that progressed on radiotherapy plus ipilimumab. The J gene is TRBJ2-7, the V gene TRBV6-1; 7 positions agree with TRBD1. The CDR3 region has the DNA TGTGCCAGCAGTGACTTCGAGACAGGGACCCACGAGCAGTACTTC. This translates into CASSDFETGTHEQYF.